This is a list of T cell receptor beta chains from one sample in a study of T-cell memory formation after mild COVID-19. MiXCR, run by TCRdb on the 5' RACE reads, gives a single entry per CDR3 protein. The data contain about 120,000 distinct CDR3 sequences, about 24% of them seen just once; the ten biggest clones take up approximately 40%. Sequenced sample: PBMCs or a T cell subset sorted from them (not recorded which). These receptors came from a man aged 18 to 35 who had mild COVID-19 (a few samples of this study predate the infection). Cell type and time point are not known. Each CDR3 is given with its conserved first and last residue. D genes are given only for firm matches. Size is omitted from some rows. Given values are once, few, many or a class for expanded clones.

CATSRDRSTGNYGYTF,TGTGCCACCAGCAGAGATCGCTCGACAGGGAACTATGGCTACACCTTC,TRBV15,TRBJ1-2,TRBD1,few
CSVEDPGPGTGWETQYF,TGCAGCGTTGAAGATCCTGGCCCCGGGACAGGGTGGGAGACCCAGTACTTC,TRBV29-1,TRBJ2-5,TRBD1,-
CASSFHMGTYEQYF,TGTGCCAGCAGCTTCCATATGGGCACCTACGAGCAGTACTTC,TRBV11-1,TRBJ2-7,-,-
CASQINEKLFF,TGCGCCAGCCAAATAAATGAAAAACTGTTTTTT,TRBV10-2,TRBJ1-4,-,-
CASSRGGRSYEQYF,TGTGCCAGCAGCCGCGGGGGTCGCTCCTACGAGCAGTACTTC,TRBV27,TRBJ2-7,TRBD2,-
CSYLRGLNTEAFF,TGCAGCTACCTCAGGGGCCTGAACACTGAAGCTTTCTTT,TRBV29-1,TRBJ1-1,-,-
CASSLAAGRIYEQYF,TGTGCCAGCAGCTTGGCTGCAGGGAGGATCTACGAGCAGTACTTC,TRBV5-5,TRBJ2-7,-,once
CASTTTGRNQPQHF,TGTGCCAGCACGACGACGGGTCGCAATCAGCCCCAGCATTTT,TRBV28,TRBJ1-5,-,once
CASSPSSGSQETQYF,TGCGCCAGCAGCCCCTCCTCCGGGTCCCAAGAGACCCAGTACTTC,TRBV4-1,TRBJ2-5,-,few
CASSLAWDTGNTIYF,TGTGCCAGCAGCTTGGCCTGGGACACTGGAAACACCATATATTTT,TRBV5-5,TRBJ1-3,-,-
CASSLQGAGETQYF,TGTGCCAGCAGCCTACAGGGGGCTGGGGAGACCCAGTACTTC,TRBV5-4,TRBJ2-5,TRBD1,-
CASSEDYLGETQYF,TGCGCCAGCAGTGAAGACTATCTGGGGGAGACCCAGTACTTC,TRBV10-2,TRBJ2-5,-,few
CSARPRLLRELFF,TGCAGTGCTAGACCACGACTCCTCCGGGAGCTGTTTTTT,TRBV20-1,TRBJ2-2,-,few
CASSPGETQYF,TGTGCCAGCAGCCCTGGGGAGACCCAGTACTTC,TRBV7-6,TRBJ2-5,-,-
CASSQETYQETQYF,TGTGCCAGCAGCCAAGAGACCTATCAAGAGACCCAGTACTTC,TRBV3-1,TRBJ2-5,-,-
CASRMKTGTGELFF,TGTGCCAGCAGGATGAAAACAGGGACCGGGGAGCTGTTTTTT,TRBV3-1,TRBJ2-2,-,few